Shown below are 5 T cell receptor beta chains from a single sample sequenced in a study of T cell repertoires in cytomegalovirus infection (dated by TCRdb to the late 2010s). Sequencing was carried out with an Illumina HiSeq 1500. TCRdb reran the public reads through fastp at Q25 and MiXCR, keeping productive beta chains. Each entry merges the rows of one CDR3 protein and shows their most common DNA and genes. The sample table holds more than 500,000 distinct CDR3 sequences, of which 16% were seen once. 20% to 30% of the sample is in the top ten clones. Sequenced input: CD8+ T cells from PBMCs. These receptors were obtained from a human donor in good health (CMV status not recorded). Some clones in this sample may be carry-over from other donors' samples.

The table lists this clonotype with a few counts. V usage is TRBV5-1 and J usage is TRBJ2-1, with 7 bases fitting TRBD2. The CDR3 runs to 15 residues. V lost 1 base and J lost 7; bases outside the gene matches: 8. The V gene's germline CDR1 is SGHRS and CDR2 YFSETQ. The CDR3 sequence: CASSLLSGESNEQFF. The DNA for the CDR3 is TGCGCCAGCAGCTTGCTCAGCGGGGAATCAAATGAGCAGTTCTTC.

In its sample, this clonotype was seen many times. The rearrangement links TRBV4-1 to TRBJ2-1; 11 nucleotides agree with TRBD2. Trimming cost V 2 bases and J 2 bases; bases outside gene matches: 8. CDR3 length: 18 amino acids. CDR1 and CDR2 (germline): MGHRA, YSYEKL. The CDR3 spells CASSQRPPGLAAYNEQFF. Here the CDR3 DNA reads TGCGCCAGCAGCCAACGTCCTCCGGGACTAGCGGCCTACAATGAGCAGTTCTTC.

This clonotype was observed at least ten times. This CDR3 is CASSSLPSLDEQFF. For the CDR3, the DNA is TGTGCCAGCAGCTCCCTTCCTAGTCTGGATGAGCAGTTCTTC. The chain uses TRBV7-2 and TRBJ2-1; D gene ambiguous. CDR1 SGHTA and CDR2 FQGNSA come from the germline V gene. The CDR3 consists of 14 residues. Trimming cost V 4 bases and J 8 bases, with 15 bases left between them.

This clonotype was seen many times. The chain has TRBV7-2 and TRBJ1-2, with 7 bases lining up with TRBD1. V lost 6 bases to trimming and J lost 6 bases; unmatched junction nucleotides: 16. Germline-derived CDR1 and CDR2 are SGHTA and FQGNSA. The CDR3 is 16 amino acids. The CDR3 reads CASSSPTQGLLNGYTF. The CDR3 coding sequence is TGTGCCAGCAGTTCCCCGACACAGGGGCTCCTCAATGGCTACACCTTC.

This clonotype was counted a single time. The chain uses TRBV7-6 and TRBJ1-4, with D unresolved. The CDR3 sequence is 14 residues long. The V gene's germline CDR1 is SGHVS and CDR2 FNYEAQ. V gave up 5 bases and J gave up 4 bases, with 11 bases separating them. CDR3 coding DNA: TGTGCCAGCAGCCCCCAGGATGATAATGAAAAACTGTTTTTT. Protein: CASSPQDDNEKLFF.